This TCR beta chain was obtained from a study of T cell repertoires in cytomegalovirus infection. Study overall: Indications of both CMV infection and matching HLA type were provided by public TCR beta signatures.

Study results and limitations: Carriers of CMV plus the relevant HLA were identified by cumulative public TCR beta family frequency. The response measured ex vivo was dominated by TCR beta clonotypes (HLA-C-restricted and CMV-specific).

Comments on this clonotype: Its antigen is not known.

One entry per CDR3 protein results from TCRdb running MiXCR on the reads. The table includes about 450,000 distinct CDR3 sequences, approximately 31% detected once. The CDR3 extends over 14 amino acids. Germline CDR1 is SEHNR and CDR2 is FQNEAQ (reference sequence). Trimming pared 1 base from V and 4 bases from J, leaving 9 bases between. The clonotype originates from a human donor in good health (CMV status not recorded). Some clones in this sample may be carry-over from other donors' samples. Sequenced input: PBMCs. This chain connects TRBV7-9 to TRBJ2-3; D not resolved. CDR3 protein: CASSLVGWADTQYF. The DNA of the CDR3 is TGTGCCAGCAGCTTAGTAGGGTGGGCAGATACGCAGTATTTT. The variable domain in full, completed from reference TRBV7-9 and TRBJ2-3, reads DTGVSQNPRHKITKRGQNVTFRCDPISEHNRLYWYRQTLGQGPEFLTYFQNEAQLEKSRLLSDRFSAERPKGSFSTLEIQRTEQGDSAMYLCASSLVGWADTQYFGPGTRLTVL.